Each of the 7 T cell receptor beta chains below was sequenced from the same sample in a study of blood T cell repertoires in COVID-19. Using immunoSEQ multiplex PCR, the repertoire was profiled, and TCRdb retains in-frame clones only, with some absent. The repertoire holds 81,000 or so clones, with approximately 91% as singletons. Source material: peripheral blood. The source of these receptors is a man between 65 and 85 years old with active or convalescent COVID-19.

The rearrangement joins TRBV6-5 to TRBJ2-4; TRBD2 might be the D (7 bases). V lost 4 bases and J 8 bases, leaving 15 bases between the germline ends. This CDR3 is 14 amino acids long. Per the germline V gene, CDR1 is MNHEY and CDR2 is SVGAGI. This CDR3 reads CASSSGGAGHIQYF. As DNA, the CDR3 is TGTGCCAGCAGTTCTGGGGGGGCAGGGCACATTCAGTACTTC.

The genes are TRBV20-1 and TRBJ2-1; possible D gene TRBD1, 5 bases. Germline loops: CDR1 DFQATT, CDR2 SNEGSKA (reference sequence). There are 16 residues in the CDR3. V was cut by 3 bases and J by 4 bases, with 19 bases left in between. CDR3 bases: TGCAGTGCTAGTAAGATCCCCAGGGTGGGTTACAATGAGCAGTTCTTC. Encoded protein: CSASKIPRVGYNEQFF.

The gene calls are TRBV3-1 (or the pseudogene TRBV3-2) and TRBJ2-3; the match to TRBD1 covers 9 bases. Trimming at V came to 4 bases and at J to 8 bases, leaving 10 bases not matched to a gene. Germline V lookup: CDR1 LGHDT, CDR2 YNNKEL (reference sequence). The CDR3 spans 15 residues. In DNA, the CDR3 is TGTGCCAGCAGCCCTCAGGGGACAGGGAGAAGTACGCAGTATTTT. This encodes CASSPQGTGRSTQYF.

This clone occurred once. The V and J genes are TRBV13 and TRBJ2-7; no definite D call. The CDR3 has 13 amino acids. The V end lost 3 bases, the J end lost 0 bases, and 6 bases lay between the germline ends. CDR1 PRHDT and CDR2 FYEKMQ come from the germline V gene (reference sequence). CDR3 sequence (DNA): TGTGCCAGCAGCTTTACCAGCTCCTACGAGCAGTACTTC. This translates into CASSFTSSYEQYF.

This clone was picked up one time. V gene TRBV11-2 combines with J gene TRBJ1-3; D is uncertain. The germline CDR1 and CDR2 sequences are SGHAT and FQNNGV. CDR3 length: 13 amino acids. The V gene lost 4 bases and the J gene lost 4 bases, with 8 bases spanning the gap. Here the CDR3 DNA reads TGTGCCAGCAGCTCCTCAGGAGGAAACACCATATATTTT. It codes for CASSSSGGNTIYF. Together with reference TRBV11-2 and TRBJ1-3, the CDR3 gives the full variable domain: EAGVAQSPRYKIIEKRQSVAFWCNPISGHATLYWYQQILGQGPKLLIQFQNNGVVDDSQLPKDRFSAERLKGVDSTLKIQPAKLEDSAVYLCASSSSGGNTIYFGEGSWLTVV.

The chain employs TRBV12-3 or TRBV12-4 and TRBJ1-1, with a weak D call TRBD1 (6 bases). This CDR3 has 13 amino acids. The germline V and J ends were trimmed by 7 bases and 3 bases, with 12 bases remaining between them. This CDR3 is CASTPTGHTEAFF. The CDR3 DNA reads as TGTGCCAGCACCCCGACAGGCCACACTGAAGCTTTCTTT.

A single count supports this clone. The gene calls are TRBV27 and TRBJ1-5, with D perhaps TRBD1 (5 bases). The CDR3 extends over 14 amino acids. CDR1 is MNHEY, CDR2 SMNVEV, per germline (reference sequence). V gave up 2 bases and J gave up 8 bases, with 13 bases separating them. CDR3 in amino acids: CASSLGAGGKPQHF. The CDR3 nucleotides are TGTGCCAGCAGTTTAGGGGCTGGAGGGAAGCCCCAGCATTTT.